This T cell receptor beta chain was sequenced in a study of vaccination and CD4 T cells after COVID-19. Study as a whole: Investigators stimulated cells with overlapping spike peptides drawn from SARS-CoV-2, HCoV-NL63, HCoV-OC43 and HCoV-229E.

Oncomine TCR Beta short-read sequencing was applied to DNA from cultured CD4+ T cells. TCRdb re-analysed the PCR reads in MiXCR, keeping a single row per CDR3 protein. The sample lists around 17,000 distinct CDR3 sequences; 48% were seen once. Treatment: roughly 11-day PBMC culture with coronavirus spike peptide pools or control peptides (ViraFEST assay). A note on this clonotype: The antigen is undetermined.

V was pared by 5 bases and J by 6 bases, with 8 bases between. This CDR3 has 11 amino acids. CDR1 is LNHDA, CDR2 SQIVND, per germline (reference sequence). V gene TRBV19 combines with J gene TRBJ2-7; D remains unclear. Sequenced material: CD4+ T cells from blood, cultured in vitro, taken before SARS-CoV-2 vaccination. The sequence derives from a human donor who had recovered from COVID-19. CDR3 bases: TGTGCCAGTAGTGGCGTTGGCGAGCAGTACTTC. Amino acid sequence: CASSGVGEQYF. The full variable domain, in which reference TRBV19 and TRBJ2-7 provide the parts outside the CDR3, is DGGITQSPKYLFRKEGQNVTLSCEQNLNHDAMYWYRQDPGQGLRLIYYSQIVNDFQKGDIAEGYSVSREKKESFPLTVTSAQKNPTAFYLCASSGVGEQYFGPGTRLTVT.